This entry describes one T cell receptor beta chain. The length of the CDR3 is 16 residues. The sample comes from a study of blood T cell repertoires in COVID-19. Across the study: T cells, B-cell-depleted T cells, or PBMCs provided the cDNA or gDNA that served as material.

In the authors' workflow: How many nucleated cells were present was estimated from reference gene primer amplification. TCRdb's table, derived via immunoSEQ multiplex PCR, lists solely in-frame clones and lacks some. D and trimming were read from the DNA, whereas the V and J calls and clone size are those reported in that table. Of 200,000 to 250,000 clones listed, around 90% were seen once; the top ten hold approximately 2%. Donors in Cohort 3 counted as recovered after two negative PCRs, clearance, or symptom resolution. The chain links TRBV1 to TRBJ2-7; the D call TRBD2 from the table was never checked on the DNA. TRBV1 is designated a pseudogene. Sequencing was done on a sample of PBMCs or T cells enriched from blood (not recorded which). This TCR came from a woman between 18 and 30 years old who had recovered from COVID-19. As DNA, the CDR3 is TGCACCAGCAGCCCTATAGCGGGGGGCTCCTCCTACGAGCAGTACTTC. Translation: CTSSPIAGGSSYEQYF.